A single count supports the clone carrying this TCR beta chain. The data were produced by immunoSEQ multiplex PCR, yet TCRdb's version contains in-frame clones alone and is incomplete. In the table there are about 610,000 clones, about 96% of which are singletons. Terminally differentiated effector memory CD45RA+ cells were left out of the naive CD8 fraction, which was CD45RO-negative and positively selected for CCR7. The CDR3 length is 16 residues. Deletions cut 0 bases from V and 2 bases from J, with 14 bases between. Per germline, CDR1 MNHEY and CDR2 SMNVEV (reference sequence). This entry comes from a study of shared clonotypes between healthy human individuals.

The source of this sequence is a woman in her thirties in good health. Sequenced material: naive CD8+ T cells sorted from blood. This chain connects TRBV27 to TRBJ2-7; tentatively, D is TRBD1 or TRBD2 (5 bases each). CDR3 region: CASSLSPGTDTYEQYF. CDR3 nucleotides: TGTGCCAGCAGTTTATCCCCCGGGACGGACACCTACGAGCAGTACTTC.